This entry describes one T cell receptor beta chain. The antigen is undetermined. V was trimmed by 2 bases and J by 4 bases, leaving 8 bases between them. The germline V gene has CDR1 MDHEN and CDR2 SYDVKM. The CDR3 consists of 14 residues. These data come from a study of shared clonotypes between healthy human individuals. Study as a whole: The donor group consisted of two women and three men, aged 18 to 49. Study observations and caveats: Roughly 5% of naive CD4 clonotypes were common to a few donors.

Assay used: immunoSEQ multiplex PCR; TCRdb lists only in-frame clones, some missing. The data contain 2 million to 2.5 million clones, approximately 94% of them singletons. It was into CD45RA+ naive and CD45RA-negative memory subsets that the CD4+ cells were split. This receptor was identified in a man aged 18 to 29 in good health. The chain links TRBV28 to TRBJ2-2; no clear D. Sequenced: naive CD4+ T cells sorted from blood. Described subset: CD45RA+ positively selected. The CDR3 nucleotides read TGTGCCAGCAGTTTAGGTCAGTTCACCGGGGAGCTGTTTTTT. Its translation: CASSLGQFTGELFF.